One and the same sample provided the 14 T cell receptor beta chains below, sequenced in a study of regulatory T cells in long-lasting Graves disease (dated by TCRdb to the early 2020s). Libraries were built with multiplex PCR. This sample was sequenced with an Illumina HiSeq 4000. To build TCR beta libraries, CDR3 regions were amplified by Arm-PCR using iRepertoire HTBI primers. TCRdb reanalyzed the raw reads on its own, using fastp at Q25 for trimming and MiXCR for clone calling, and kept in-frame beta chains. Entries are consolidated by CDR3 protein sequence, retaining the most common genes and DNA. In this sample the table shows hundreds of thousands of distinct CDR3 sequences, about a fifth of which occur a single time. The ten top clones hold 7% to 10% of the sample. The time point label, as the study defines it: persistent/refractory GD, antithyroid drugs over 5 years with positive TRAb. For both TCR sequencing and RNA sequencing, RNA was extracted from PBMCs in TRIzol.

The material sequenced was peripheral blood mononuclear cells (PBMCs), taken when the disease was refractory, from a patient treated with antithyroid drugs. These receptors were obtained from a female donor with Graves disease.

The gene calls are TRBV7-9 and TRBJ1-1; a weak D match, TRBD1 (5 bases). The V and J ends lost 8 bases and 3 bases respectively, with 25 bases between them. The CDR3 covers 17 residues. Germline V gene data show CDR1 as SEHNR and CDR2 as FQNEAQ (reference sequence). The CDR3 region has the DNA TGTGCCAGCTCCGGGCAGGCCGGGGATCGGGGGGACACTGAAGCTTTCTTT. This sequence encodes CASSGQAGDRGDTEAFF.

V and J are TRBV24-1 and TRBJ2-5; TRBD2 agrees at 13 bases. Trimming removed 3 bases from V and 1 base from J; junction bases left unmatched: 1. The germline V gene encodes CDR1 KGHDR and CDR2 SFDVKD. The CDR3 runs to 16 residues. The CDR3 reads CATSDGLAGVQETQYF. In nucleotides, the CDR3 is TGTGCCACCAGTGATGGACTAGCGGGGGTCCAAGAGACCCAGTACTTC.

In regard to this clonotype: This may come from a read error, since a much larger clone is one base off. In DNA form, the CDR3 reads TGTGCCAGCATAGGGGGTAGCGGGGGGACCCAGTACTTC. Encoded protein: CASIGGSGGTQYF. The rearrangement uses TRBV6-1 and TRBJ2-5; 9 bases map to TRBD2. Trimming at V came to 7 bases and at J to 7 bases, leaving 7 bases not matched to a gene. Germline lookup yields CDR1 MNHNS and CDR2 SASEGT. The CDR3 runs to 13 residues.

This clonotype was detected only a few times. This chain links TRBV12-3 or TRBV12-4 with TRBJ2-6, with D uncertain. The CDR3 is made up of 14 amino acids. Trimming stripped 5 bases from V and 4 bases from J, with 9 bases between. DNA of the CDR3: TGTGCCAGCAGTCAAAAAGGAGGGGCCAACGTCCTGACTTTC. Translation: CASSQKGGANVLTF.

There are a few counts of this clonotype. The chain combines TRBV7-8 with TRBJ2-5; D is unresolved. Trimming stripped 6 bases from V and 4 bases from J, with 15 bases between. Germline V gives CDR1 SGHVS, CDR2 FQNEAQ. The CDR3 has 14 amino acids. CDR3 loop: CASRELAPRETQYF. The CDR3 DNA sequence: TGTGCCAGCAGAGAATTAGCCCCCCGAGAGACCCAGTACTTC.

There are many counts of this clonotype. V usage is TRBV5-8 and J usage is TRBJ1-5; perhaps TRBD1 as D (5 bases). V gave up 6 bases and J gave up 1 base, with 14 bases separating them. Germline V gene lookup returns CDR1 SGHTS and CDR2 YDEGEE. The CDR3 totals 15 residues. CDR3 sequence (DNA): TGTGCCAGCATCTTCCGAGGGGACAGCAATCAGCCCCAGCATTTT. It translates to CASIFRGDSNQPQHF.

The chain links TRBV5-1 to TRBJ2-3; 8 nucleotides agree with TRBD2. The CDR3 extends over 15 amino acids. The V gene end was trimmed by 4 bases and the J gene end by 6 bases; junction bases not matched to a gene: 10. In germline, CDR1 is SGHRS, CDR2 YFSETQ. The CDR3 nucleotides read TGCGCCAGCAGCGGTAGCGGGATACTTATTGATACGCAGTATTTT. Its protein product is CASSGSGILIDTQYF.

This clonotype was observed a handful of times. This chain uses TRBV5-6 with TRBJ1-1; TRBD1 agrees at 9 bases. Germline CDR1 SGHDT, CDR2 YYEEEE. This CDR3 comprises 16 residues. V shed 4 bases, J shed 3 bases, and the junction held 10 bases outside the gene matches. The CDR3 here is CASSPSRTGVHTEAFF. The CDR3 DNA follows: TGTGCCAGCAGCCCCTCCCGGACAGGGGTTCACACTGAAGCTTTCTTT.

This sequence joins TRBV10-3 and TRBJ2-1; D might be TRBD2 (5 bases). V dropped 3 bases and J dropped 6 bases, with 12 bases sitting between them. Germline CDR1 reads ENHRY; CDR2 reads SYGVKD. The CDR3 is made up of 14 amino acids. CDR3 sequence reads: CAISEMRETNEQFF. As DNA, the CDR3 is TGTGCCATCAGTGAAATGAGGGAGACCAATGAGCAGTTCTTC.

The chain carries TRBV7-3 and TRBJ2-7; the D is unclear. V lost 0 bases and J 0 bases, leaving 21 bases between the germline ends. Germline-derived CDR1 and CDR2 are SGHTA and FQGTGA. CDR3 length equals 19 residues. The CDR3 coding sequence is TGTGCCAGCAGCTTAACGTTAACCCCCGCGCAGGAAAGCTCCTACGAGCAGTACTTC. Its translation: CASSLTLTPAQESSYEQYF.

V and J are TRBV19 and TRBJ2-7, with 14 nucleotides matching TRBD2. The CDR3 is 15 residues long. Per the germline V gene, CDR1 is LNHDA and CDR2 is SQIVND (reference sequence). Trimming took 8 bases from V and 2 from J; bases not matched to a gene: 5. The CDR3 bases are TGTGCCAGTCGAAGGGGACTAGCGGGAGCCTACGAGCAGTACTTC. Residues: CASRRGLAGAYEQYF.

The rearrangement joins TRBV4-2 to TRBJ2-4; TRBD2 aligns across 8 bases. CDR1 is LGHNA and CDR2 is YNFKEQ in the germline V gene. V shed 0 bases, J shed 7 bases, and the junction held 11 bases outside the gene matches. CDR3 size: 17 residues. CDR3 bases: TGTGCCAGCAGCCAAGATCAGGACGGGAGGGCTTTCAACATTCAGTACTTC. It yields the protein CASSQDQDGRAFNIQYF.

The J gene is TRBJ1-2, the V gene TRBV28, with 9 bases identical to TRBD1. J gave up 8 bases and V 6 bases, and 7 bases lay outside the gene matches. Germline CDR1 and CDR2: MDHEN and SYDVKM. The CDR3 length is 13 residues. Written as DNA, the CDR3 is TGTGCCAGCAGCCGACAGGGGGGGGGGGGCTACACCTTC. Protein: CASSRQGGGGYTF.

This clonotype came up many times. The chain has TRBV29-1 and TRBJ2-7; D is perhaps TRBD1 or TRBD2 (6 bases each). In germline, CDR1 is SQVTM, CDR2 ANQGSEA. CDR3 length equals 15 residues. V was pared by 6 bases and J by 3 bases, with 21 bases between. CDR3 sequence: CSVGRPGATNYEQYF. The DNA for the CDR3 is TGCAGCGTCGGAAGACCGGGGGCGACGAACTACGAGCAGTACTTC.